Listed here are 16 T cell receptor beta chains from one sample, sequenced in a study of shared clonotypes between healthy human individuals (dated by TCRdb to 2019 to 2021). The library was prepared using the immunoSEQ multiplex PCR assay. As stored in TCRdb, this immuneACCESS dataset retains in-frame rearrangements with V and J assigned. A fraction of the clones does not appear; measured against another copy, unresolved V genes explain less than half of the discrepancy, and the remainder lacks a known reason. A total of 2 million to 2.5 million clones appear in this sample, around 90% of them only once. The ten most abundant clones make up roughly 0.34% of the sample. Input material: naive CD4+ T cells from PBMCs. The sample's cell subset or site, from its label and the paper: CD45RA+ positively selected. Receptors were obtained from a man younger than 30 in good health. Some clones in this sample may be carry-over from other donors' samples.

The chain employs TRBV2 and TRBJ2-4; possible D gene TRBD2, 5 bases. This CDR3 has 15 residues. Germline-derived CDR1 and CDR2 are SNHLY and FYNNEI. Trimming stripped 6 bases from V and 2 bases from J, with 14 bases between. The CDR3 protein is CASSQTRTPKNIQYF. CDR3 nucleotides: TGTGCCAGCAGCCAAACGCGGACTCCCAAAAACATTCAGTACTTC.

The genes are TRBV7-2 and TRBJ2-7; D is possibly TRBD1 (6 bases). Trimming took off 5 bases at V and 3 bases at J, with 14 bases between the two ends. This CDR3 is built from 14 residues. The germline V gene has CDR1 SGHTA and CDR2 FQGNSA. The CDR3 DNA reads TGTGCCAGCAGCGCCACTACAGGGATCTACGAGCAGTACTTC. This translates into CASSATTGIYEQYF.

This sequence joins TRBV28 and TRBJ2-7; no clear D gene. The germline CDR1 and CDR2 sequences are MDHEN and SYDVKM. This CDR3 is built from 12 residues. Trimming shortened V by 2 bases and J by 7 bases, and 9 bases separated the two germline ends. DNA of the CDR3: TGTGCCAGCAGTTTAACCAGAAGAGAGCAGTACTTC. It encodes CASSLTRREQYF.

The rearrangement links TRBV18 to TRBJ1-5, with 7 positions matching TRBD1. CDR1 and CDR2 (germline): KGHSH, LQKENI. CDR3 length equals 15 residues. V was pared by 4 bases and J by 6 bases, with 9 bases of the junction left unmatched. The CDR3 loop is CASSRDSFLGQPQHF. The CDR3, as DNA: TGTGCCAGCTCACGGGACAGTTTTTTAGGTCAGCCCCAGCATTTT.

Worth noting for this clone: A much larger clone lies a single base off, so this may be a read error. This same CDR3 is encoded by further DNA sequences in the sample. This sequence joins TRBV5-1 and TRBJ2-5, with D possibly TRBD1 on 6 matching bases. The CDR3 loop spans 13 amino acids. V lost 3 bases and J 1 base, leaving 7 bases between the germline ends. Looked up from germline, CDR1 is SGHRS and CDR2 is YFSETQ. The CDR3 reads CASSWDTQETQYF. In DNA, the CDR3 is TGCGCCAGCAGCTGGGACACCCAAGAGACCCAGTACTTC.

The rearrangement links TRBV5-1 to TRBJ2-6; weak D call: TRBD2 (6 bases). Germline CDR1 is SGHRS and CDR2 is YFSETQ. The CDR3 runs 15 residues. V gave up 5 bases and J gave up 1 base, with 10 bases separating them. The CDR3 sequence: CASSKAGSGANVLTF. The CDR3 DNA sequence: TGCGCCAGCAGTAAGGCGGGATCTGGGGCCAACGTCCTGACTTTC.

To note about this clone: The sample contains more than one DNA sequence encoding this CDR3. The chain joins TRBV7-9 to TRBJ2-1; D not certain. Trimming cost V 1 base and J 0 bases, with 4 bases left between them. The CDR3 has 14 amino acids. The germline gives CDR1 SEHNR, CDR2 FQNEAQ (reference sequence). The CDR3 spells CASSLGSSYNEQFF. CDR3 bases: TGTGCCAGCAGCTTAGGTAGCTCCTACAATGAGCAGTTCTTC.

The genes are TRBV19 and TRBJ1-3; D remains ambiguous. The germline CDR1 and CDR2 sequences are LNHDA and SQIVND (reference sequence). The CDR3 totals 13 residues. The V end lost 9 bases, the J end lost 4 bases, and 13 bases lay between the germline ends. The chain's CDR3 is CASRKNGGNTIYF. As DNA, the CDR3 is TGTGCCAGCAGAAAGAACGGAGGAAACACCATATATTTT.

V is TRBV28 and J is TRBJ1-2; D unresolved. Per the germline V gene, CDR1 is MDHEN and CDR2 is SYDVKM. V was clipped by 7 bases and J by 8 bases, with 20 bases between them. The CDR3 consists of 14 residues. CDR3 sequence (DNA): TGTGCCAGCACTGGGAGGGTTAGCATTGAAGGCTACACCTTC. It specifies CASTGRVSIEGYTF.

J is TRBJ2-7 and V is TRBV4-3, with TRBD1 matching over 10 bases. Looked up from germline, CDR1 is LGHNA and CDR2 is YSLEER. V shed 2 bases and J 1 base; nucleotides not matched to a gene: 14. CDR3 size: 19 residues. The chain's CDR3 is CASSQYVGARDRGSYEQYF. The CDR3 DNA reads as TGCGCCAGCAGCCAATATGTGGGAGCCCGGGACAGGGGATCCTACGAGCAGTACTTC.

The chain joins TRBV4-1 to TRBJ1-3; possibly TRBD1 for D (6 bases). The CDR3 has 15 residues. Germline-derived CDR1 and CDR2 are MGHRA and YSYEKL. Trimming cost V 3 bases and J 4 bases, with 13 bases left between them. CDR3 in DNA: TGCGCCAGCAGCCACACAGGGATTTACGGAAACACCATATATTTT. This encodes CASSHTGIYGNTIYF.

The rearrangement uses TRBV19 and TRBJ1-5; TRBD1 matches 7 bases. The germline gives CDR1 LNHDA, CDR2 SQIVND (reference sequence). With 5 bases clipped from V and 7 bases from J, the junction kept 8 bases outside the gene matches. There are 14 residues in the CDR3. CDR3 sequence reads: CASSRSYRGQPQHF. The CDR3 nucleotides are TGTGCCAGTAGTCGATCGTACAGGGGACAGCCCCAGCATTTT.

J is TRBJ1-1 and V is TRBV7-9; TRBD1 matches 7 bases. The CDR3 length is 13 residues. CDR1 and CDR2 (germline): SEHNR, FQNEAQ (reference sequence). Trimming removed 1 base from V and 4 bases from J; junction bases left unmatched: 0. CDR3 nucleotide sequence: TGTGCCAGCAGCTTAGGGACAGGCACTGAAGCTTTCTTT. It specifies CASSLGTGTEAFF.

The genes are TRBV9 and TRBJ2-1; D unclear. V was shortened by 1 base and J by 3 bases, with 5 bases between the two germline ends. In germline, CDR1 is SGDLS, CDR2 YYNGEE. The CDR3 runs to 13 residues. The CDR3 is CASSVFGYNEQFF. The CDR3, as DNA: TGTGCCAGCAGCGTATTTGGCTACAATGAGCAGTTCTTC.

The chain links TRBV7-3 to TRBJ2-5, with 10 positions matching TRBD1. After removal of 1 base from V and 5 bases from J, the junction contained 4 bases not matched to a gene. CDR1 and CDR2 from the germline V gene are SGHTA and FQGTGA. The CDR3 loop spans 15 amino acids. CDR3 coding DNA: TGTGCCAGCAGCTTAATGGGACAGGGGCAGGAGACCCAGTACTTC. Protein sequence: CASSLMGQGQETQYF.

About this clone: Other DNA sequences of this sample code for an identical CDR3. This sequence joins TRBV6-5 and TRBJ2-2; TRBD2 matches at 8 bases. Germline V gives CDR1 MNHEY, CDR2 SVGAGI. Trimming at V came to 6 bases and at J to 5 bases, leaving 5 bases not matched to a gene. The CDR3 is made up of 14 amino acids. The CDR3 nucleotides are TGTGCCAGCAGGCCACCGGGAGGGACCGGGGAGCTGTTTTTT. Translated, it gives CASRPPGGTGELFF.